A single sample is the source of the 9 T cell receptor beta chains below, sequenced in a study of blood T cell repertoires in COVID-19. Method: immunoSEQ multiplex PCR; TCRdb's copy keeps in-frame clones and lacks some. In the table there are roughly 300,000 clones, roughly 91% of which are singletons. Input material: PBMCs or T cells enriched from blood (not recorded which). The receptors here all came from a woman aged 40-49 years with acute COVID-19.

The chain employs TRBV6-6 and TRBJ1-3; 7 bases are shared with TRBD1. Germline values: CDR1 MNHNY, CDR2 SVGAGI (reference sequence). This CDR3 spans 17 amino acids. The V and J ends lost 5 bases and 0 bases, in that order; junction bases with no gene match: 10. The CDR3, as DNA: TGTGCCAGCAGTCGAGCGCCAGGGACAGCCTCTGGAAACACCATATATTTT. Translation: CASSRAPGTASGNTIYF.

The chain has TRBV4-2 and TRBJ2-6, with a possible D match to TRBD2 (5 bases). Looked up from germline, CDR1 is LGHNA and CDR2 is YNFKEQ. The length of the CDR3 is 17 residues. The germline V and J ends were trimmed by 0 bases and 1 base, with 10 bases remaining between them. The CDR3: CASSQEETMSGANVLTF. CDR3 nucleotide sequence: TGTGCCAGCAGCCAAGAGGAGACTATGTCTGGGGCCAACGTCCTGACTTTC.

Only one count was recorded for this clone. The V call is TRBV30, the J call TRBJ2-2; 8 nucleotides match TRBD2. The CDR3 spans 15 residues. Trimming removed 2 bases from V and 1 base from J; junction bases left unmatched: 3. Germline values: CDR1 GTSNPN, CDR2 SVGIG (reference sequence). The CDR3 loop is CAWSIAGKNTGELFF. As DNA, the CDR3 is TGTGCCTGGAGTATAGCGGGGAAGAACACCGGGGAGCTGTTTTTT.

The genes are TRBV18 and TRBJ1-4, with D unresolved. V shed 0 bases and J shed 4 bases, with 6 bases lying between them. Germline V CDR1 and CDR2: KGHSH, LQKENI. CDR3 length: 14 residues. CDR3 bases: TGTGCCAGCTCACCACCCTCGAGTAATGAAAAACTGTTTTTT. This sequence encodes CASSPPSSNEKLFF.

This chain links TRBV15 with TRBJ1-5; a weak D match, TRBD1 (6 bases). Per germline, CDR1 LNHNV and CDR2 YYDKDF (reference sequence). The CDR3 runs 16 residues. V gave up 0 bases and J gave up 2 bases, with 11 bases separating them. The CDR3 region has the DNA TGTGCCACCAGCAGAGATAGGGGGGGTCGCAATCAGCCCCAGCATTTT. Translating gives CATSRDRGGRNQPQHF.

V usage is TRBV11-1 and J usage is TRBJ2-3, with TRBD2 matching 9 bases. Germline assignment: CDR1 SGHAT and CDR2 FQDESV (reference sequence). The CDR3 has 16 amino acids. Unmatched junction bases numbered 13, after V lost 4 bases and J lost 8 bases. The CDR3 DNA sequence: TGTGCCAGCAGCTCCAGAGGTAGCGGGAGCGATGGTACGCAGTATTTT. Encoded protein: CASSSRGSGSDGTQYF.

The chain carries TRBV9 and TRBJ2-7; TRBD1 is a possible D gene (5 bases). Germline V gives CDR1 SGDLS, CDR2 YYNGEE. The length of the CDR3 is 16 residues. With 0 bases removed from V and 5 bases from J, the gap between germline ends came to 18 bases. The CDR3 region has the DNA TGTGCCAGCAGCGTAGCCCCCGGACACAAAGGGGACGAGCAGTACTTC. It translates to CASSVAPGHKGDEQYF.

The V and J genes are TRBV16 and TRBJ1-2; D not resolved. Trimming took off 3 bases at V and 6 bases at J, with 11 bases between the two ends. CDR3 length equals 13 residues. Germline lookup yields CDR1 KGHSY and CDR2 FQNENV. As DNA, the CDR3 is TGTGCCAGCAGCCAGGGGAGTCTGAATGGCTACACCTTC. Translating it yields CASSQGSLNGYTF.

A few counts support this clone. The gene calls are TRBV2 and TRBJ2-7, with 10 bases fitting TRBD2. J lost 2 bases, V lost 6 bases, and 4 bases had no gene match. The CDR3 sequence is 14 residues long. The germline V gene has CDR1 SNHLY and CDR2 FYNNEI. The CDR3 nucleotides are TGTGCCAGCAGGACCGGACTAGCGGCCTACGAGCAGTACTTC. The encoded protein is CASRTGLAAYEQYF.